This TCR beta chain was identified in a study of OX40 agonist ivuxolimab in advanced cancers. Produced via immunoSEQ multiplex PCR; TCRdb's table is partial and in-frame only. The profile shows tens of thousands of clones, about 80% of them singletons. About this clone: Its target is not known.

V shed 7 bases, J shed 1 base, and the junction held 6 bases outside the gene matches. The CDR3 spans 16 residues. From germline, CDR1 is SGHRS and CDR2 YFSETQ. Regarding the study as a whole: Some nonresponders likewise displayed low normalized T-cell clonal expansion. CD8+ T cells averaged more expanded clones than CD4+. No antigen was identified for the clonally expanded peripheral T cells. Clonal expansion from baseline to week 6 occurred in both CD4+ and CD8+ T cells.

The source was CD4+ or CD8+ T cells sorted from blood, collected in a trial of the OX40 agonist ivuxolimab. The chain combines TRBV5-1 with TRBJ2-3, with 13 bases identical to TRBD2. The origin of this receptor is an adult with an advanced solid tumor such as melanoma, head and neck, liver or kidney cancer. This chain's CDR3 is CASFPGLAGGTDTQYF. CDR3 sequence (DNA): TGCGCCAGCTTCCCCGGACTAGCGGGGGGCACAGATACGCAGTATTTT.